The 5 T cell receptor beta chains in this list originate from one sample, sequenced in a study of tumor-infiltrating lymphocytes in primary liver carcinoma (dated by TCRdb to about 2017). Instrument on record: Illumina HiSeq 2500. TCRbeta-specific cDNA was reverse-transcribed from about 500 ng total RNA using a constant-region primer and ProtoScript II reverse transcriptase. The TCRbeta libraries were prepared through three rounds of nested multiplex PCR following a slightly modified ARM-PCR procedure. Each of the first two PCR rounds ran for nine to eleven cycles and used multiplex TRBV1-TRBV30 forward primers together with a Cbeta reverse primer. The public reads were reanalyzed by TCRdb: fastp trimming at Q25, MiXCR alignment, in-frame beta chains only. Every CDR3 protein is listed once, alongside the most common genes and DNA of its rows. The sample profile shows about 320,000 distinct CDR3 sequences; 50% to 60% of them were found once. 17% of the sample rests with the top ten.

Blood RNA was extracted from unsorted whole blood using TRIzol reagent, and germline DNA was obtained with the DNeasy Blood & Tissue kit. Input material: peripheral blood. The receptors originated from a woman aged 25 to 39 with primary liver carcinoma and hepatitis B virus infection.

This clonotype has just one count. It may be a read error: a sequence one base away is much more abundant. For the CDR3, the DNA is TGTGTCAGCAGATCGAGATCGACAGGAAACTATGGCTACACCTTC. It yields the protein CVSRSRSTGNYGYTF. The chain is built from TRBV6-1 and TRBJ1-2; possible D gene TRBD1, 6 bases. This CDR3 region has 15 residues. Germline loops: CDR1 MNHNS, CDR2 SASEGT.

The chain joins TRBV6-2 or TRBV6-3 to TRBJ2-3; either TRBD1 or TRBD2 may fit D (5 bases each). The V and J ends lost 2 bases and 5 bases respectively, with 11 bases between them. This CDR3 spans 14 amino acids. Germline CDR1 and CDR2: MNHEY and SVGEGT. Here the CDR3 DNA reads TGTGCCAGCAGTTACGGGGACGAACGAGATACGCAGTATTTT. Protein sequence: CASSYGDERDTQYF.

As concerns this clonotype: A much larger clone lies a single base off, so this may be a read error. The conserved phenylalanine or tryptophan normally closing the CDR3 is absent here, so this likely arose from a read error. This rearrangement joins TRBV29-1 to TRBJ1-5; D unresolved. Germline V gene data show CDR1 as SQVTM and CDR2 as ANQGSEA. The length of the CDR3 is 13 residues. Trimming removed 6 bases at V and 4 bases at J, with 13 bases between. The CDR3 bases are TGCAGCGTCCTTACAAATCAAAATCAGCCCCAGCATTAT. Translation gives CSVLTNQNQPQHY.

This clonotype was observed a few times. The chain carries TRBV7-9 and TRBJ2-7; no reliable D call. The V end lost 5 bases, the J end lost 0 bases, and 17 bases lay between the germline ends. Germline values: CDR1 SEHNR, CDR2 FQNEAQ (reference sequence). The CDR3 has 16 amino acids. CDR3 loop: CASSLSLGHRSYEQYF. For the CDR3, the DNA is TGTGCCAGCAGCCTATCCCTCGGTCACCGCTCCTACGAGCAGTACTTC. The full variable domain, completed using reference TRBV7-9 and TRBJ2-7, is DTGVSQNPRHKITKRGQNVTFRCDPISEHNRLYWYRQTLGQGPEFLTYFQNEAQLEKSRLLSDRFSAERPKGSFSTLEIQRTEQGDSAMYLCASSLSLGHRSYEQYFGPGTRLTVT.

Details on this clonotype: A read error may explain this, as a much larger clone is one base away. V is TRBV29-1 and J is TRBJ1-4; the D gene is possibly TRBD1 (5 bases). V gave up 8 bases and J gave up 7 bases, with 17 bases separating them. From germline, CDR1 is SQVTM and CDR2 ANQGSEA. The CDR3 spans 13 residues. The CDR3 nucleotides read TGCAGCCTTGGACCGGCAGGGCGTGAAAAACTGTTTTTT. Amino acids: CSLGPAGREKLFF. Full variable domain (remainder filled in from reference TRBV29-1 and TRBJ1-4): SAVISQKPSRDICQRGTSLTIQCQVDSQVTMMFWYRQQPGQSLTLIATANQGSEATYESGFVIDKFPISRPNLTFSTLTVSNMSPEDSSIYLCSLGPAGREKLFFGSGTQLSVL.